The 7 T cell receptor beta chains below all came from one sample that was sequenced in a study of T cells in Graves' hyperthyroidism and ophthalmopathy. Authors of the study amplified TCR beta CDR3 regions from RNA transcripts. When the TCR CDR3 underwent first-round RT-PCR, the HTBI primer set was used. Using its own MiXCR run on the multiplex PCR reads, TCRdb lists one record per CDR3 protein. The sample has 300,000 to 450,000 distinct CDR3 sequences, 14% seen once; the top ten hold 20%. The source material was blood. Receptors originate from a woman in her thirties with Graves' ophthalmopathy.

In its sample, this clonotype was seen many times. The J gene is TRBJ1-4, the V gene TRBV7-8; perhaps TRBD1 as D (5 bases). Per the germline V gene, CDR1 is SGHVS and CDR2 is FQNEAQ. Trimming stripped 5 bases from V and 4 bases from J, with 17 bases between. This CDR3 comprises 16 residues. CDR3 residues: CASSGNGGRRNEKLFF. CDR3 nucleotide sequence: TGTGCCAGCAGCGGAAACGGGGGTAGGCGTAATGAAAAACTGTTTTTT.

This clonotype was counted ten times or more. The gene calls are TRBV11-2 and TRBJ2-5; TRBD2 matches at 7 bases. CDR3 length: 15 residues. Trimming took 1 base from V and 2 from J; bases not matched to a gene: 4. Germline V CDR1 and CDR2: SGHAT, FQNNGV. In DNA, the CDR3 is TGTGCCAGCAGCTTAGGGTCCGGGGGGCAAGAGACCCAGTACTTC. Translation gives CASSLGSGGQETQYF.

This clonotype came up many times. The genes are TRBV2 and TRBJ2-3, with TRBD2 matching 7 bases. V shed 4 bases and J 0 bases; nucleotides not matched to a gene: 7. This CDR3 region has 16 residues. Germline loops: CDR1 SNHLY, CDR2 FYNNEI. CDR3 amino acids: CASSGRTGGSTDTQYF. In DNA, the CDR3 is TGTGCCAGCAGTGGTCGTACGGGGGGAAGCACAGATACGCAGTATTTT.

This clonotype was counted at least ten times. Germline is not matched at one junction end, which may reflect a read error. The rearrangement joins TRBV5-1 to TRBJ2-7, with TRBD2 identical over 9 bases. The CDR3 runs to 15 residues. CDR1 is SGHRS and CDR2 is YFSETQ in the germline V gene. The DNA for the CDR3 is TGTGCCAGCAGTTTAGGGTTAGCGGGGGCCTACGAGCAGTACTTC. Protein sequence: CASSLGLAGAYEQYF.

This clonotype showed up many times. The V and J genes are TRBV7-8 and TRBJ1-5; the D is unclear. V lost 0 bases to trimming and J lost 10 bases, with 10 bases between them. The CDR3 consists of 13 residues. CDR1 and CDR2 from the germline V gene are SGHVS and FQNEAQ. Written as DNA, the CDR3 is TGTGCCAGCAGCTTAGCCGCCGGACTACCCCAGCATTTT. Its translation is CASSLAAGLPQHF. The full variable domain, rest sourced from reference TRBV7-8 and TRBJ1-5, is GAGVSQSPRYKVAKRGQDVALRCDPISGHVSLFWYQQALGQGPEFLTYFQNEAQLDKSGLPSDRFFAERPEGSVSTLKIQRTQQEDSAVYLCASSLAAGLPQHFGDGTRLSIL.

This clonotype occurred many times. The CDR3 here is CASSLVGQPQHF. The CDR3 nucleotides read TGTGCCAGCAGCTTAGTAGGTCAGCCCCAGCATTTT. The rearrangement uses TRBV28 and TRBJ1-5; no firm D call. The CDR3 loop spans 12 amino acids. Deletions cut 6 bases from V and 6 bases from J, with 9 bases between. The V gene's germline CDR1 is MDHEN and CDR2 SYDVKM.

This clonotype showed up just a few times. The chain carries TRBV2 and TRBJ2-7; D gene ambiguous. There are 13 residues in the CDR3. Deletions cut 3 bases from V and 3 bases from J, with 9 bases between. Germline V gene lookup returns CDR1 SNHLY and CDR2 FYNNEI. The CDR3 loop reads CASSDLPGYEQYF. CDR3 DNA: TGTGCCAGCAGTGATCTCCCAGGCTACGAGCAGTACTTC. The full variable domain, with the rest looked up from reference TRBV2 and TRBJ2-7, is EPEVTQTPSHQVTQMGQEVILRCVPISNHLYFYWYRQILGQKVEFLVSFYNNEISEKSEIFDDQFSVERPDGSNFTLKIRSTKLEDSAMYFCASSDLPGYEQYFGPGTRLTVT.